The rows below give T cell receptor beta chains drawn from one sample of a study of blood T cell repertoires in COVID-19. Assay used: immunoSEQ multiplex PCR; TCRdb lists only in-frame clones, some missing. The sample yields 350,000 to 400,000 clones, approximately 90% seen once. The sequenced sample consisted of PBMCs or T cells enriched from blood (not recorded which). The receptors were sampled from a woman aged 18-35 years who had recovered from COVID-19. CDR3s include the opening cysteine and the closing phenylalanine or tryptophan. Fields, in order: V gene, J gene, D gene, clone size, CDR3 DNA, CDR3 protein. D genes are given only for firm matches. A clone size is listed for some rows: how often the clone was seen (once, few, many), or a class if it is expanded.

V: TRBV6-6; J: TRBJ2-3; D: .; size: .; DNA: TGTGCCAGCAGTTATGGACAGAACACAGATACGCAGTATTTT; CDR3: CASSYGQNTDTQYF
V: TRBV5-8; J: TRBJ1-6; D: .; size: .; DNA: TGTGCCAGCAGCCAACCAGGAAATTCACCCCTCCACTTT; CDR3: CASSQPGNSPLHF
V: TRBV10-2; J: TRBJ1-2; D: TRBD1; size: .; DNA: TGCGCCACCATTGCTCCACAGGGGGCTGGTGGCTACACCTTC; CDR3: CATIAPQGAGGYTF
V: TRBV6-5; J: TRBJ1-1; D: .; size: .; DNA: TGTGCCAGCAGTCTACAGGGAATCGGCACTGAAGCTTTCTTT; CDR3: CASSLQGIGTEAFF
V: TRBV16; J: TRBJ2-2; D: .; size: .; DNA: TGTGCCAGCAGCCAATACATGATGGCAGGGGCGCTTGCCGGGGAGCTGTTTTTT; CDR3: CASSQYMMAGALAGELFF
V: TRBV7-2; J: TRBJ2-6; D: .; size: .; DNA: TGTGCCAGCAGCTTACGGAGACAGGCAGTCTCTGGGGCCAACGTCCTGACTTTC; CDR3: CASSLRRQAVSGANVLTF
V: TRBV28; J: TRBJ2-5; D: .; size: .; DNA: TGTGCCTCAGCGGTACAAGAGACCCAGTACTTC; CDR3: CASAVQETQYF
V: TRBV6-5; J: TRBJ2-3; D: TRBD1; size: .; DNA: TGTGCCAGCAGTTTACAGGGGTATCGAACCACAGATACGCAGTATTTT; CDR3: CASSLQGYRTTDTQYF
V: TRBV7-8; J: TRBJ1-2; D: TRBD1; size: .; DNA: TGTGCCAGCAGCGATCGGGACAGGATGGGCTATGGCTACACCTTC; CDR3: CASSDRDRMGYGYTF
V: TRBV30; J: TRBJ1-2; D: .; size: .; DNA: TGTGCCTGGAGTAGAACAGGGTTACATGGCTACACCTTC; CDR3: CAWSRTGLHGYTF
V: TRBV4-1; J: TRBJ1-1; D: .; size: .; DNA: TGCGCCAGCAGCCAAGAAGCGGGGAGACGAGGGACTGAAGCTTTCTTT; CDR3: CASSQEAGRRGTEAFF
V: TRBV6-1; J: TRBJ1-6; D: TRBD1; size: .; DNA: TGTGCCAGCAGTGAGATCCCCGGGGACAGAAATTCACCCCTCCACTTT; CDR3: CASSEIPGDRNSPLHF
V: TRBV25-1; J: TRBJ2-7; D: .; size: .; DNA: TGTGCCAGCAGTGAATCGGGGGTCAGCTCCTACGAGCAGTACTTC; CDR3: CASSESGVSSYEQYF
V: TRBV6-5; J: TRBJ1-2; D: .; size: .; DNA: TGTGCCAGCAGAAGAACCACGGGGGATGGCTACACCTTC; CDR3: CASRRTTGDGYTF
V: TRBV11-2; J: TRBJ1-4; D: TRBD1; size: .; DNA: TGTGCCAGCAGTGCGCAGGGGGCTGATGAAAAACTGTTTTTT; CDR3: CASSAQGADEKLFF
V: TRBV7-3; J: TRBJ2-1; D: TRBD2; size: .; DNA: TGTGCCAGCAGCTCTCCCAGCGGGGCTGGCTACAATGAGCAGTTCTTC; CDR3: CASSSPSGAGYNEQFF
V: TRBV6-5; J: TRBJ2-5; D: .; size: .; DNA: TGTGCCAGCAGTTCCGGACAGCCTGGGGGGACCCAGTACTTC; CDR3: CASSSGQPGGTQYF
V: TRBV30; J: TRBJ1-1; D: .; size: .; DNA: TGTGCCTGGAGTGTACTGGGGCGTGAAGCTTTCTTT; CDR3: CAWSVLGREAFF
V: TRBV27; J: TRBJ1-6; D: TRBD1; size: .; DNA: TGTGCCAGCAGTGAGACAGGGGCTTTTACGAATTCACCCCTCCACTTT; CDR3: CASSETGAFTNSPLHF
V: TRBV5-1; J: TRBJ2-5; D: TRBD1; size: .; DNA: TGCGCCAGCAGCTATCGGACAGGCCAAGAGACCCAGTACTTC; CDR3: CASSYRTGQETQYF
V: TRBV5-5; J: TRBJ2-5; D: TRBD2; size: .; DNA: TGTGCCAGCAGCTTGGGGCTAGCGGGGAACCAAGAGACCCAGTACTTC; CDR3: CASSLGLAGNQETQYF
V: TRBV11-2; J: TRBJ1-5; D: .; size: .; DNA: TGTGCCAGCAGCTTAAATCCCAGGTACAATCAGCCCCAGCATTTT; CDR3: CASSLNPRYNQPQHF
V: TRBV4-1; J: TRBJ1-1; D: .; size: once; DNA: TGCGCCAGCAGCCAGGCCCCATCAGAAGACACTGAAGCTTTCTTT; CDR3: CASSQAPSEDTEAFF
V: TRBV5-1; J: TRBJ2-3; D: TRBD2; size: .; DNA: TGCGCCAGCAGCTTCACCCGACTAGCGGGAGCAGATACGCAGTATTTT; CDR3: CASSFTRLAGADTQYF
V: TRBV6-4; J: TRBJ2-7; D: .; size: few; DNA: TGTGCCAGCAGTGACTTTCCAGGCTACGAGCAGTACTTC; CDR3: CASSDFPGYEQYF